The next 13 T cell receptor beta chains were all read from a single sample in a study of CD8+ T cells in alopecia areata. cDNA serving as the sequencing template came from extracted, reverse transcribed RNA. Only in-frame clones appear in the TCRdb table, and some are missing; sequencing was by immunoSEQ multiplex PCR. The sample carries about 200,000 clones, about 53% recorded once. The material sequenced was CD4+ T cells sorted from blood, taken at week 0. The origin of the receptors is a human donor with alopecia areata.

Only a few counts were recorded for this clone. V is TRBV7-2 and J is TRBJ2-3, with D uncertain. V lost 7 bases and J lost 4, with 9 bases in between. The CDR3 spans 12 residues. Germline CDR1 is SGHTA and CDR2 is FQGNSA. The CDR3 DNA reads TGTGCCAGCAACCGACAAGCAGATACGCAGTATTTT. Translation: CASNRQADTQYF.

This rearrangement joins TRBV29-1 to TRBJ1-1; TRBD1 is a possible D gene (5 bases). The CDR3 has 15 residues. Germline loops: CDR1 SQVTM, CDR2 ANQGSEA. The germline V and J ends were trimmed by 7 bases and 1 base, with 19 bases remaining between them. CDR3 nucleotides: TGCAGCGCCAGGGAGAAAGGGGCACCGAACACTGAAGCTTTCTTT. Translated: CSAREKGAPNTEAFF.

The rearrangement uses TRBV2 and TRBJ1-1; unclear D gene. V gave up 5 bases and J gave up 1 base, with 14 bases separating them. The germline gives CDR1 SNHLY, CDR2 FYNNEI. CDR3 size: 15 residues. This chain's CDR3 is CASSPNRLSNTEAFF. The CDR3 nucleotides are TGTGCCAGCAGTCCCAACAGATTATCGAACACTGAAGCTTTCTTT.

This chain connects TRBV9 to TRBJ1-2, with unresolved D. V shed 2 bases and J shed 6 bases, with 5 bases lying between them. This CDR3 has 11 amino acids. The germline gives CDR1 SGDLS, CDR2 YYNGEE. CDR3 coding DNA: TGTGCCAGCAGCGTGAACGATGGCTACACCTTC. Amino acid sequence: CASSVNDGYTF. Drawing the rest from reference TRBV9 and TRBJ1-2, the complete variable domain is DSGVTQTPKHLITATGQRVTLRCSPRSGDLSVYWYQQSLDQGLQFLIQYYNGEERAKGNILERFSAQQFPDLHSELNLSSLELGDSALYFCASSVNDGYTFGSGTRLTVV.

The rearrangement uses TRBV6-6 and TRBJ1-1; D is unclear. Per germline, CDR1 MNHNY and CDR2 SVGAGI (reference sequence). The CDR3 totals 15 residues. V gave up 0 bases and J gave up 4 bases, with 12 bases separating them. The DNA of the CDR3 is TGTGCCAGCAGTTACTCTCTCGGGTCTGCCACTGAAGCTTTCTTT. This codes for CASSYSLGSATEAFF.

This clone was seen a few times. Other DNA sequences within the sample encode an identical CDR3. The chain is built from TRBV6-5 and TRBJ1-5, with a possible D match to TRBD1 (5 bases). Germline CDR1 reads MNHEY; CDR2 reads SVGAGI. The V end was cut by 0 bases, the J end by 2 bases, with 5 bases between. This CDR3 is built from 14 residues. In nucleotides, the CDR3 is TGTGCCAGCAGTTACTCGGGGGGCAATCAGCCCCAGCATTTT. It encodes CASSYSGGNQPQHF.

The rearrangement links TRBV7-2 to TRBJ1-1; TRBD1 agrees at 9 bases. V shed 5 bases and J 6 bases; nucleotides not matched to a gene: 7. This CDR3 region has 14 residues. Germline V gene data show CDR1 as SGHTA and CDR2 as FQGNSA. The CDR3 region has the DNA TGTGCCAGCAGCCCCCGGGACAGGGTTGCTGAAGCTTTCTTT. Its protein is CASSPRDRVAEAFF.

The J gene is TRBJ1-1, the V gene TRBV9; TRBD1 matches 10 bases. V lost 3 bases to trimming and J lost 7 bases; unmatched junction nucleotides: 9. CDR1 and CDR2 (germline): SGDLS, YYNGEE. The CDR3 runs to 15 residues. The CDR3 sequence is CASSARQGAGNEAFF. In DNA form, the CDR3 reads TGTGCCAGCAGCGCGCGACAGGGGGCTGGTAATGAAGCTTTCTTT.

The gene calls are TRBV11-2 and TRBJ2-1; D uncertain. Trimming took off 4 bases at V and 4 bases at J, with 5 bases between the two ends. The CDR3 has 12 residues. The germline CDR1 and CDR2 sequences are SGHAT and FQNNGV. CDR3 sequence: CASSSFYNEQFF. The DNA of the CDR3 is TGTGCCAGCAGCTCCTTTTACAATGAGCAGTTCTTC. The full variable domain, in which reference TRBV11-2 and TRBJ2-1 provide the parts outside the CDR3, is EAGVAQSPRYKIIEKRQSVAFWCNPISGHATLYWYQQILGQGPKLLIQFQNNGVVDDSQLPKDRFSAERLKGVDSTLKIQPAKLEDSAVYLCASSSFYNEQFFGPGTRLTVL.

CDR3: CASNKENSGANVLTF. As DNA, the CDR3 is TGCGCCAGCAACAAGGAAAATTCTGGGGCCAACGTCCTGACTTTC. The gene calls are TRBV5-1 and TRBJ2-6; D remains unclear. Germline-derived CDR1 and CDR2 are SGHRS and YFSETQ. This CDR3 comprises 15 residues. The V end lost 6 bases, the J end lost 1 base, and 11 bases lay between the germline ends. Filled out from reference TRBV5-1 and TRBJ2-6, the complete variable domain reads KAGVTQTPRYLIKTRGQQVTLSCSPISGHRSVSWYQQTPGQGLQFLFEYFSETQRNKGNFPGRFSGRQFSNSRSEMNVSTLELGDSALYLCASNKENSGANVLTFGAGSRLTVL.

This sequence joins TRBV4-2 and TRBJ1-6; 10 bases align to TRBD1. Trimming cost V 4 bases and J 9 bases; bases outside gene matches: 9. The CDR3 extends over 16 amino acids. Per the germline V gene, CDR1 is LGHNA and CDR2 is YNFKEQ. The CDR3 sequence: CASSLHPGQGSSPLHF. The CDR3 region has the DNA TGTGCCAGCAGCCTGCATCCGGGACAGGGGAGTTCACCCCTCCACTTT.

This clone was seen a handful of times. The rearrangement uses TRBV30 and TRBJ1-1; tentative D call: TRBD1 (6 bases). With 3 bases removed from V and 8 bases from J, the gap between germline ends came to 13 bases. There are 12 residues in the CDR3. Germline V lookup: CDR1 GTSNPN, CDR2 SVGIG (reference sequence). The CDR3 region has the DNA TGTGCCTGGAGGTACAGGGTGGGAGAAGCTTTCTTT. As protein: CAWRYRVGEAFF.

The chain has TRBV30 and TRBJ2-2; D might be TRBD1 (5 bases). Deletions cut 2 bases from V and 2 bases from J, with 9 bases between. The CDR3 consists of 14 residues. Germline V CDR1 and CDR2: GTSNPN, SVGIG (reference sequence). This CDR3 reads CAWSPGANTGELFF. As DNA, the CDR3 is TGTGCCTGGAGTCCTGGGGCCAACACCGGGGAGCTGTTTTTT.